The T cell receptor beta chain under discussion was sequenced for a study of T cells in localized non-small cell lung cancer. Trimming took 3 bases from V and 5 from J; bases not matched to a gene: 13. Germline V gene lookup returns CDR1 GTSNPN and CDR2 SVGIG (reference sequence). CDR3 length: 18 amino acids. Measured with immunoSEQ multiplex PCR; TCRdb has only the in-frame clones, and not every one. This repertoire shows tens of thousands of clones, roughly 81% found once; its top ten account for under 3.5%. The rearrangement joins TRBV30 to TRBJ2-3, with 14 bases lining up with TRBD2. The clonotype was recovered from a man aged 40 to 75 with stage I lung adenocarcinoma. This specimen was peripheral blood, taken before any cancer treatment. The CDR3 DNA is TGTGCCTGGAGGCCATTAGCCGGGACTAGCGGGAGAGTAGATACGCAGTATTTT. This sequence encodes CAWRPLAGTSGRVDTQYF.